Listed below are T cell receptor beta chains from one sample, sequenced in a study of T cell repertoires in cytomegalovirus infection. One entry per CDR3 protein, called by TCRdb with MiXCR from the reads. The sample shows around 300,000 distinct CDR3 sequences, roughly a fifth of them seen only once. The antigens these receptors bind are not known. The sequenced sample was cultured PBMCs, obtained from culture after CMV antigen stimulation. All receptors derive from a human donor in good health (CMV status not recorded). Some clones in this sample may be carry-over from other donors' samples. Each CDR3 is given with its conserved first and last residue. D genes are given only for firm matches. Clone size is stated in some rows and not others, as once, few, many or a class when expanded.

TRBV7-6	many	TRBJ2-1	TRBD2	CASSLTSGRADEQFF	TGTGCCAGCAGCTTAACTAGCGGGAGGGCCGATGAGCAGTTCTTC
TRBV7-9	NA	TRBJ2-1	NA	CASSLSLRRDGWGDDEQFF	TGTGCCAGCAGCTTAAGTTTGAGACGGGACGGATGGGGGGACGATGAGCAGTTCTTC
TRBV20-1	NA	TRBJ2-3	NA	CSATGRVEGTDTQYF	TGCAGTGCGACGGGCAGGGTTGAAGGGACAGATACGCAGTATTTT
TRBV7-2	many	TRBJ1-2	NA	CASSPSVFGGAYGYTF	TGTGCCAGCAGCCCCAGCGTCTTCGGGGGGGCCTATGGCTACACCTTC
TRBV24-1	few	TRBJ1-4	TRBD1	CATSDPGQNNEKLFF	TGTGCCACCAGTGATCCGGGACAGAATAATGAAAAACTGTTTTTT
TRBV24-1	few	TRBJ2-3	NA	CATSDSPSVLTSRFWDTQYF	TGTGCCACCAGTGATTCGCCTAGCGTACTAACGAGTAGGTTCTGGGATACGCAGTATTTT
TRBV25-1	once	TRBJ2-1	NA	CASSQIEQFF	TGTGCCAGCAGTCAAATTGAGCAGTTCTTC
TRBV20-1	NA	TRBJ2-1	NA	CSANNENSYNEQFF	TGCAGTGCTAATAACGAGAACTCCTACAATGAGCAGTTCTTC
TRBV5-4	few	TRBJ1-1	TRBD1	CASSLTQGTEAFF	TGTGCCAGCAGCTTAACACAGGGGACTGAAGCTTTCTTT
TRBV5-1	few	TRBJ2-3	NA	CASSLVRRTSTDTQYF	TGCGCCAGCAGCTTGGTTCGGCGGACTAGCACAGATACGCAGTATTTT
TRBV20-1	NA	TRBJ2-1	NA	CSARDPQRDNEQFF	TGCAGTGCTAGGGATCCACAGCGAGACAATGAGCAGTTCTTC
TRBV7-6	many	TRBJ1-5	NA	CASSLLADQPQHF	TGTGCCAGCAGCTTACTTGCGGATCAGCCCCAGCATTTT